Presented here are 10 T cell receptor beta chains from one specimen sequenced in a study of T cell changes during pregnancy in multiple sclerosis. Profiling relied on immunoSEQ multiplex PCR, and the TCRdb table lists in-frame clones only, not all of them. The table records around 50,000 clones, 93% of them present only once. The source was CD8+ T cells from peripheral blood mononuclear cells, collected in the second trimester of pregnancy. Receptors were obtained from a female donor with multiple sclerosis, enrolled in a pregnancy study.

The gene calls are TRBV28 and TRBJ2-7, with 10 bases aligning to TRBD2. In germline, CDR1 is MDHEN, CDR2 SYDVKM. The V segment lost 1 base and the J segment 0 bases; nucleotides outside the gene matches: 6. The CDR3 runs to 17 residues. The CDR3 region has the DNA TGTGCCAGCAGTTTATTAGAGCGGGAGGGTCCCTCCTACGAGCAGTACTTC. This sequence encodes CASSLLEREGPSYEQYF.

The chain couples TRBV18 to TRBJ2-7; D possibly corresponds to TRBD1 (5 bases). This CDR3 has 14 residues. In germline, CDR1 is KGHSH, CDR2 LQKENI. Trimming removed 0 bases at V and 0 bases at J, with 6 bases between. As DNA, the CDR3 is TGTGCCAGCTCACCACCGACAGACTCCTACGAGCAGTACTTC. It translates to CASSPPTDSYEQYF.

This chain joins TRBV7-8 and TRBJ2-1, with D perhaps matching TRBD1 (6 bases). The CDR3 covers 15 residues. V lost 7 bases, J lost 6 bases, and 19 bases lay in between. Looked up from germline, CDR1 is SGHVS and CDR2 is FQNEAQ. CDR3 protein: CASTMTIGGINEQFF. The CDR3 DNA reads as TGTGCCAGCACCATGACCATAGGGGGAATCAATGAGCAGTTCTTC.

The chain couples TRBV11-3 to TRBJ2-3, with D perhaps TRBD1 (6 bases). The CDR3 consists of 14 residues. Trimming removed 5 bases from V and 6 bases from J, with 15 bases in between. Germline assignment: CDR1 SGHNT and CDR2 YENEEA. The CDR3 bases are TGTGCCAGCAGCCCCCTGGGGGCTTGGGATACGCAGTATTTT. This codes for CASSPLGAWDTQYF.

This chain uses TRBV4-3 with TRBJ2-7, with a weak D call TRBD2 (5 bases). Looked up from germline, CDR1 is LGHNA and CDR2 is YSLEER. The CDR3 sequence is 14 residues long. The V end lost 6 bases, the J end lost 4 bases, and 16 bases lay between the germline ends. CDR3 DNA: TGCGCCAGCAGTAACACTCACCCGGGGTACGAGCAGTACTTC. It yields the protein CASSNTHPGYEQYF.

The V call is TRBV6-1, the J call TRBJ1-2; maybe TRBD1 (6 bases). This CDR3 is 15 amino acids long. V was cut by 8 bases and J by 5 bases, with 21 bases left in between. The germline V gene encodes CDR1 MNHNS and CDR2 SASEGT. The CDR3 loop reads CASQYHRESSYGYTF. In nucleotides, the CDR3 is TGTGCCAGCCAGTACCACAGGGAAAGTAGTTATGGCTACACCTTC.

This chain uses TRBV29-1 with TRBJ2-7, with D perhaps TRBD2 (6 bases). This CDR3 comprises 12 residues. V dropped 4 bases and J dropped 6 bases, with 13 bases sitting between them. The germline gives CDR1 SQVTM, CDR2 ANQGSEA. The CDR3 nucleotides read TGCAGCGTTGTATCTTGGGGGGTCGAGCAGTACTTC. Its translation is CSVVSWGVEQYF.

The V gene is TRBV7-2, the J gene TRBJ2-3; 7 positions match TRBD1. Germline V gene sequence: CDR1 SGHTA, CDR2 FQGNSA. Unmatched junction bases numbered 3, after V lost 1 base and J lost 2 bases. CDR3 length: 15 residues. The CDR3 DNA is TGTGCCAGCAGCTTAGGGACAGGAACCACAGATACGCAGTATTTT. This sequence encodes CASSLGTGTTDTQYF.

The count of this clone is one. The rearrangement links TRBV9 to TRBJ2-3; 11 bases are a match to TRBD2. J lost 4 bases, V lost 6 bases, and 10 bases had no gene match. CDR1 is SGDLS, CDR2 YYNGEE, per germline. The length of the CDR3 is 16 residues. The CDR3 loop reads CASNLSGLADPDTQYF. Written as DNA, the CDR3 is TGTGCCAGCAATCTCTCGGGACTAGCGGACCCAGATACGCAGTATTTT. The full variable domain, its missing parts supplied by reference TRBV9 and TRBJ2-3, is DSGVTQTPKHLITATGQRVTLRCSPRSGDLSVYWYQQSLDQGLQFLIQYYNGEERAKGNILERFSAQQFPDLHSELNLSSLELGDSALYFCASNLSGLADPDTQYFGPGTRLTVL.

The chain is built from TRBV6-6 and TRBJ1-2; tentatively, D is TRBD1 (5 bases). The germline V gene has CDR1 MNHNY and CDR2 SVGAGI (reference sequence). Trimming left V 7 bases short and J 2 bases short, with 11 bases between. This CDR3 has 13 amino acids. CDR3 DNA sequence: TGTGCCAGCAAAACGACAGCCAACTATGGCTACACCTTC. Residues: CASKTTANYGYTF.